This T cell receptor beta chain was found in a study of monozygotic twins with inflammatory bowel disease. Findings of the study overall: Concordance status among twins (concordant versus discordant) showed no link to repertoire similarity, possibly from limited power. Patients with IBD had less TCRbeta diversity (inverse Simpson) than their healthy co-twins.

Sampling involved one blood draw (more than 2.3 ml) for every donor. Investigators made cDNA in eight separate reactions per sample. TCRdb reprocessed the 5' RACE reads and reports one entry per CDR3 protein, with no DNA. Here the sample table reports a few hundred thousand distinct CDR3 sequences. Germline V lookup: CDR1 MNHEY, CDR2 SVGAGI. The CDR3 is made up of 16 amino acids. About this clonotype itself: Its specificity is unknown.

The sequence came from a human donor with ulcerative colitis or Crohn's disease, or a healthy co-twin of an affected twin (not recorded which). The rearrangement uses TRBV6-5 and TRBJ2-1; TCRdb's D gene call, TRBD1, goes unchecked for lack of DNA. Source material: blood. The CDR3 loop is CASSYSDGTGRNEQFF.